This T cell receptor beta chain was found in a study of prognosis after radiotherapy for stage I lung cancer. The CDR3 loop spans 13 amino acids. V lost 2 bases and J 7 bases, leaving 9 bases between the germline ends. Germline CDR1 MRHNA, CDR2 SNTAGT. With two-round multiplex PCR, TCR beta CDR3 sequences were amplified from genomic DNA. Amplification in first-round PCR relied on primers specific to each TRBV and TRBJ gene. Second-round PCR employed universal primers. Using its own MiXCR run on the multiplex PCR reads, TCRdb lists one record per CDR3 protein. The table includes about 34,000 distinct CDR3 sequences, 32% detected once. This clonotype showed up just a few times. A volume of around 5.9 milliliters of peripheral blood was collected by draw at each of two time points.

The V call is TRBV6-4, the J call TRBJ2-1; possible D gene TRBD2, 5 bases. Sequenced material: PBMCs, taken before or after stereotactic body radiation therapy (not recorded which). This receptor was obtained from a donor over 45 with non-small cell lung cancer. This CDR3 is CASSDREGNEQFF. DNA for the CDR3: TGTGCCAGCAGTGACCGGGAAGGTAATGAGCAGTTCTTC.